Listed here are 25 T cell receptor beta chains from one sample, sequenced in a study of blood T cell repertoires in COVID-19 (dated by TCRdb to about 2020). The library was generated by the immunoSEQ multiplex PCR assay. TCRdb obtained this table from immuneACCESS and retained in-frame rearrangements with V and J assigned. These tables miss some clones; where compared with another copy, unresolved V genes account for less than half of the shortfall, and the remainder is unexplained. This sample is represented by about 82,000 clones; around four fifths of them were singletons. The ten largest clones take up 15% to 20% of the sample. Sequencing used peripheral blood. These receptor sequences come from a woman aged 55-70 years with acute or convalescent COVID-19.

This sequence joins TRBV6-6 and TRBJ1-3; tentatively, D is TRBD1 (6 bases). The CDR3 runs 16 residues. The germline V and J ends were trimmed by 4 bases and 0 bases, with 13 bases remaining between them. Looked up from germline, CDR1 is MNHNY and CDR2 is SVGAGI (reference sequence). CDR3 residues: CASSSQMGASGNTIYF. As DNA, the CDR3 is TGTGCCAGCAGTTCCCAAATGGGGGCCTCTGGAAACACCATATATTTT.

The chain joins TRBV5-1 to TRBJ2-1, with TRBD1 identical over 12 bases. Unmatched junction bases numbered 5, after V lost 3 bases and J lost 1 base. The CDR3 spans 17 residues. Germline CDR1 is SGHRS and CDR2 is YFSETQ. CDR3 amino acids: CASSSGTGGISYNEQFF. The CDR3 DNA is TGCGCCAGCAGCTCCGGGACAGGGGGCATTTCCTACAATGAGCAGTTCTTC.

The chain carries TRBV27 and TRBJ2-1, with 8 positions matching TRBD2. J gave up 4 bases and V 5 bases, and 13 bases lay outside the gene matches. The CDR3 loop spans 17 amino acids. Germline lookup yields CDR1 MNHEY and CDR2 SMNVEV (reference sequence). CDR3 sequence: CASSPRTTSGVYNEQFF. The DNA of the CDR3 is TGTGCCAGCAGTCCCCGCACCACTAGCGGCGTTTACAATGAGCAGTTCTTC.

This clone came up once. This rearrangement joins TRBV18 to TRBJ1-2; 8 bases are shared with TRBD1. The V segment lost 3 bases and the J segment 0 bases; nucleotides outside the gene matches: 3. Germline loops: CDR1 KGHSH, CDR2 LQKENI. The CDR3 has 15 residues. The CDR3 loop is CASSPQDRANYGYTF. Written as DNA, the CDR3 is TGTGCCAGCTCACCCCAGGACAGGGCTAACTATGGCTACACCTTC.

CDR3 region: CASSRWGVGTGDDQPQHF. In DNA, the CDR3 is TGTGCCAGCAGCCGCTGGGGGGTGGGGACAGGGGATGATCAGCCCCAGCATTTT. V and J are TRBV27 and TRBJ1-5, with 10 nucleotides matching TRBD1. The CDR3 consists of 18 residues. J gave up 5 bases and V 6 bases, and 16 bases lay outside the gene matches. Germline V gives CDR1 MNHEY, CDR2 SMNVEV (reference sequence).

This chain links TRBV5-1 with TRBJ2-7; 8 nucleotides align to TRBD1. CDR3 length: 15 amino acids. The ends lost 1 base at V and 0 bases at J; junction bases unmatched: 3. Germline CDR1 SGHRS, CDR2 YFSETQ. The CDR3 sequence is CASSLSQGASYEQYF. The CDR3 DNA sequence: TGCGCCAGCAGCTTGTCCCAGGGGGCCTCCTACGAGCAGTACTTC. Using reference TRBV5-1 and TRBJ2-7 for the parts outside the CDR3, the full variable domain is KAGVTQTPRYLIKTRGQQVTLSCSPISGHRSVSWYQQTPGQGLQFLFEYFSETQRNKGNFPGRFSGRQFSNSRSEMNVSTLELGDSALYLCASSLSQGASYEQYFGPGTRLTVT.

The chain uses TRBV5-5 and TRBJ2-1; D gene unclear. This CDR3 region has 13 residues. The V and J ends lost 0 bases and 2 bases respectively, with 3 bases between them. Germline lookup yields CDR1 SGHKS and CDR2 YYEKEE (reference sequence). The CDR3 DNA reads TGTGCCAGCAGCTTGGATACCTACAATGAGCAGTTCTTC. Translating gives CASSLDTYNEQFF. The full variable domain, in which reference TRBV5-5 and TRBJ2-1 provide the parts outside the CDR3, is DAGVTQSPTHLIKTRGQQVTLRCSPISGHKSVSWYQQVLGQGPQFIFQYYEKEERGRGNFPDRFSARQFPNYSSELNVNALLLGDSALYLCASSLDTYNEQFFGPGTRLTVL.

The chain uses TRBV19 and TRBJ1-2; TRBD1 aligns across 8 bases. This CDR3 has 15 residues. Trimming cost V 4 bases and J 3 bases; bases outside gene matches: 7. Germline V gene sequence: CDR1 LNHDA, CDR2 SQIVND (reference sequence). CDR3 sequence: CASSTRTGLDYGYTF. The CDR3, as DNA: TGTGCCAGTAGTACCCGGACAGGGTTGGACTATGGCTACACCTTC.

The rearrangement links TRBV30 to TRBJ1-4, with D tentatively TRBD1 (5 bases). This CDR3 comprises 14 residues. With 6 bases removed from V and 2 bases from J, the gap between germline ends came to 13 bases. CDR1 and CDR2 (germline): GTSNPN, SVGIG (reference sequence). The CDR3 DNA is TGTGCCTGCGGGGAGGGGAGGACTAATGAAAAACTGTTTTTT. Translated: CACGEGRTNEKLFF.

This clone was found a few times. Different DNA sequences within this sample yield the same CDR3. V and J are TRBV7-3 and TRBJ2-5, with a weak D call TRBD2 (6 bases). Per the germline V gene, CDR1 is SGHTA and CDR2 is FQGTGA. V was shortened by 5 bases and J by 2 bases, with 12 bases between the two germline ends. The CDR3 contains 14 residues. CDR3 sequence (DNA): TGTGCCAGCAGCCCCACGGGACTTCAAGAGACCCAGTACTTC. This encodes CASSPTGLQETQYF.

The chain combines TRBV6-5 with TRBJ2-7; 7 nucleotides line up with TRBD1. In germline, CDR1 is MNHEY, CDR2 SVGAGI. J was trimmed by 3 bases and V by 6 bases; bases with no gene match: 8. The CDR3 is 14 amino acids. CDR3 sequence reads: CASSLRTGVYEQYF. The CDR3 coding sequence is TGTGCCAGCAGCTTAAGGACAGGAGTCTACGAGCAGTACTTC.

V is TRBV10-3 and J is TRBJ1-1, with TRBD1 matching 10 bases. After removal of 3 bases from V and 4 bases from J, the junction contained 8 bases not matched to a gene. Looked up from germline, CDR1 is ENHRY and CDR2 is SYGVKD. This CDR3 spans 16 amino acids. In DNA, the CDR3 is TGTGCCATCAGTGAACTACAGGGACAGGGGATCACTGAAGCTTTCTTT. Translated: CAISELQGQGITEAFF.

The CDR3 bases are TGTGCCATCAGCGACCCTAGAACAGGGAACACCGGGGAGCTGTTTTTT. Protein sequence: CAISDPRTGNTGELFF. The rearrangement uses TRBV10-3 and TRBJ2-2; possible D gene TRBD1, 5 bases. This CDR3 region has 16 residues. Germline CDR1 and CDR2: ENHRY and SYGVKD. With 6 bases removed from V and 1 base from J, the gap between germline ends came to 15 bases.

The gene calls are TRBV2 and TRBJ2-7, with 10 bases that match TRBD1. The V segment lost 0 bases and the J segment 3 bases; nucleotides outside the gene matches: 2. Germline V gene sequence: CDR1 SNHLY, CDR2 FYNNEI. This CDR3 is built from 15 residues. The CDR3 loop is CASSEARTGGYEQYF. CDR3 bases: TGTGCCAGCAGTGAAGCTAGGACAGGGGGCTACGAGCAGTACTTC.

Here the CDR3 DNA reads TGTGCCAGCAGCCCCTCGGGCGGCGGGGGTGACTACGAGCAGTACTTC. This sequence encodes CASSPSGGGGDYEQYF. The chain links TRBV13 to TRBJ2-7, with TRBD2 matching over 7 bases. Trimming removed 5 bases from V and 3 bases from J; junction bases left unmatched: 13. Germline assignment: CDR1 PRHDT and CDR2 FYEKMQ (reference sequence). The CDR3 consists of 16 residues.

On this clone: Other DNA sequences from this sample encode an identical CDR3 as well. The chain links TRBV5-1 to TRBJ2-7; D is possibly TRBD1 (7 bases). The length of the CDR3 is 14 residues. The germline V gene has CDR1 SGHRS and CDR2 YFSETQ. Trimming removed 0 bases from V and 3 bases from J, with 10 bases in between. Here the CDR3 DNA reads TGCGCCAGCAGCTTGGCGGGGGACAGCTACGAGCAGTACTTC. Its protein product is CASSLAGDSYEQYF.

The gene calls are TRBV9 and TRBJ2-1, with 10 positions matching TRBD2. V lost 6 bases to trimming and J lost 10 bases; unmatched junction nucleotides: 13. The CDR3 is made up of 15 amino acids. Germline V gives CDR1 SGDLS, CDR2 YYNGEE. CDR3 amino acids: CASNEWASGRGEQFF. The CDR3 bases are TGTGCCAGCAATGAGTGGGCTAGCGGGAGAGGGGAGCAGTTCTTC.

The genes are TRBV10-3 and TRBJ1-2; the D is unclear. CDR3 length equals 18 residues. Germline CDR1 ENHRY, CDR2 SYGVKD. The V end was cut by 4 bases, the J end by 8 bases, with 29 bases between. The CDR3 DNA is TGTGCCATCAGTGTTAAGAGCACCGACGGACTTCTCCTATGGGGCTACACCTTC. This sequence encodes CAISVKSTDGLLLWGYTF.

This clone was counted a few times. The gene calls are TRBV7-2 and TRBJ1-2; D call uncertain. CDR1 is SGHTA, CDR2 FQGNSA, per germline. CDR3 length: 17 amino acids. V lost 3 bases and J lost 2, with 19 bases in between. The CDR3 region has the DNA TGTGCCAGCAGCTTGTCTTCCGGAGTTTTTGAGAACTATGGCTACACCTTC. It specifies CASSLSSGVFENYGYTF.

The CDR3 bases are TGCGCCAGCAGCCAAGATTTGAAGGGTAAAGGAGGCGGGGGGGTCCAAGAGACCCAGTACTTC. It translates to CASSQDLKGKGGGGVQETQYF. The chain employs TRBV4-1 and TRBJ2-5; TRBD2 matches 9 bases. Germline CDR1 and CDR2: MGHRA and YSYEKL. This CDR3 region has 21 residues. V shed 0 bases, J shed 1 base, and the junction held 18 bases outside the gene matches.

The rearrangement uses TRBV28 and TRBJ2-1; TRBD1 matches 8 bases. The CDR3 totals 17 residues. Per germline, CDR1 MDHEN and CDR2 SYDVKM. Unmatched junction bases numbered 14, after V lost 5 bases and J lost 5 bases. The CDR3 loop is CASSPHLGTGRHNEQFF. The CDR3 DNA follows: TGTGCCAGCAGTCCCCATTTAGGGACAGGAAGACACAATGAGCAGTTCTTC.

The CDR3 here is CASSEGLNNYGYTF. The CDR3 DNA sequence: TGCGCCAGCAGCGAGGGTTTAAATAACTATGGCTACACCTTC. V usage is TRBV5-1 and J usage is TRBJ1-2; D is unresolved. The CDR3 spans 14 residues. The V gene lost 4 bases and the J gene lost 1 base, with 11 bases spanning the gap. Germline V gene lookup returns CDR1 SGHRS and CDR2 YFSETQ.

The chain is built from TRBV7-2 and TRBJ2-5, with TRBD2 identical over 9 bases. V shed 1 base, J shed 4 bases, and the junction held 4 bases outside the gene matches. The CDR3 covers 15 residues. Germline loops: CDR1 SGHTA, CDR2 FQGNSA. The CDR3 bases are TGTGCCAGCAGCTTAGGCGGGGGGGCCTCAGAGACCCAGTACTTC. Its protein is CASSLGGGASETQYF.

The CDR3 sequence: CATSDLTRAGGYF. The DNA for the CDR3 is TGTGCCACCAGTGATTTGACCCGGGCGGGTGGGTACTTC. The rearrangement joins TRBV24-1 to TRBJ2-4, with D possibly being TRBD2 (5 bases). CDR1 is KGHDR, CDR2 SFDVKD, per germline. V was trimmed by 0 bases and J by 15 bases, leaving 14 bases between them. CDR3 length: 13 residues.

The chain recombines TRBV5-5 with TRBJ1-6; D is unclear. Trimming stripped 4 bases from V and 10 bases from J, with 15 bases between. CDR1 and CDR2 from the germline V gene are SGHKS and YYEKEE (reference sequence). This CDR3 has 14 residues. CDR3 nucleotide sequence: TGTGCCAGCAGCCTCGGGGTTGATGGATCACCCCTCCACTTT. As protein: CASSLGVDGSPLHF.